Following are 21 T cell receptor beta chains from one sample sequenced in a study of cytomegalovirus exposure and HLA in healthy donors (TCRdb year 2017). The library was built by means of the immunoSEQ multiplex PCR assay. What TCRdb holds here is the immuneACCESS table cut down to in-frame rearrangements. Part of the clones is not present; checked against another copy, under half of the missing clones reflect an unresolved V gene, and the others are unexplained. In this sample the table shows roughly 280,000 clones, 86% of which occur a single time. The ten largest clones capture roughly 0.99% of the sample. The sample was PBMCs. These receptors all stem from a woman younger than 35 in good health and CMV-seronegative.

V usage is TRBV10-3 and J usage is TRBJ1-2; 9 bases line up with TRBD1. Germline V gene data show CDR1 as ENHRY and CDR2 as SYGVKD. The CDR3 runs 14 residues. V was pared by 9 bases and J by 4 bases, with 9 bases of the junction left unmatched. The CDR3 nucleotides read TGTGCCATAAACCGGGACAGGGCCATCTATGGCTACACCTTC. As protein: CAINRDRAIYGYTF.

The chain recombines TRBV5-4 with TRBJ2-2; no clear D gene. CDR1 SGHNT and CDR2 YYREEE come from the germline V gene (reference sequence). The CDR3 contains 16 residues. Trimming removed 0 bases from V and 1 base from J, with 10 bases in between. The CDR3 DNA sequence: TGTGCCAGCAGCTTGGACCAGAATCTGAACACCGGGGAGCTGTTTTTT. It is translated as CASSLDQNLNTGELFF.

The chain recombines TRBV10-3 with TRBJ1-2; no reliable D call. CDR1 ENHRY and CDR2 SYGVKD come from the germline V gene. The V gene lost 4 bases and the J gene lost 6 bases, with 18 bases spanning the gap. The CDR3 loop spans 15 amino acids. CDR3 sequence: CAISGQKAGSDGYTF. For the CDR3, the DNA is TGTGCCATCAGTGGCCAAAAGGCTGGGAGTGATGGCTACACCTTC.

The rearrangement uses TRBV10-2 and TRBJ2-5; weak D call: TRBD1 (5 bases). CDR3 size: 14 residues. Deletions cut 4 bases from V and 4 bases from J, with 13 bases between. Germline loops: CDR1 WSHSY, CDR2 SAAADI. CDR3 sequence: CASSGEGAGETQYF. In DNA, the CDR3 is TGCGCCAGCAGTGGAGAAGGGGCCGGAGAGACCCAGTACTTC.

V gene TRBV28 combines with J gene TRBJ2-7; the match to TRBD1 covers 9 bases. Unmatched junction bases numbered 5, after V lost 5 bases and J lost 3 bases. The CDR3 length is 14 residues. Germline lookup yields CDR1 MDHEN and CDR2 SYDVKM. The chain's CDR3 is CASSGGQGLYEQYF. The CDR3 bases are TGTGCCAGCAGTGGCGGACAGGGGCTCTACGAGCAGTACTTC. Together with reference TRBV28 and TRBJ2-7, the CDR3 gives the full variable domain: DVKVTQSSRYLVKRTGEKVFLECVQDMDHENMFWYRQDPGLGLRLIYFSYDVKMKEKGDIPEGYSVSREKKERFSLILESASTNQTSMYLCASSGGQGLYEQYFGPGTRLTVT.

This rearrangement joins TRBV27 to TRBJ1-2; 8 nucleotides agree with TRBD1. V shed 3 bases and J 5 bases; nucleotides not matched to a gene: 2. The CDR3 extends over 13 amino acids. CDR1 MNHEY and CDR2 SMNVEV come from the germline V gene (reference sequence). For the CDR3, the DNA is TGTGCCAGCAGTTTCCGGACAGGGTATGGCTACACCTTC. Amino acid sequence: CASSFRTGYGYTF.

The chain is built from TRBV30 and TRBJ2-1; D might be TRBD2 (5 bases). The germline V gene encodes CDR1 GTSNPN and CDR2 SVGIG (reference sequence). V was clipped by 2 bases and J by 7 bases, with 12 bases between them. This CDR3 is 13 amino acids long. In DNA form, the CDR3 reads TGTGCCTGGAGTTTGGGAGTTTCGAATGAGCAGTTCTTC. Its translation is CAWSLGVSNEQFF.

The rearrangement joins TRBV6-5 to TRBJ1-2, with 7 bases that match TRBD1. The CDR3 runs to 15 residues. Losses at the gene ends were 6 bases for V and 4 bases for J; bases not matched to a gene: 11. In germline, CDR1 is MNHEY, CDR2 SVGAGI. CDR3 sequence: CASRNPGQAVYGYTF. In DNA, the CDR3 is TGTGCCAGCAGAAACCCTGGACAGGCGGTCTATGGCTACACCTTC.

The V and J genes are TRBV30 and TRBJ1-5; 10 bases are shared with TRBD1. V lost 4 bases, J lost 6 bases, and 9 bases stayed unmatched. Germline V lookup: CDR1 GTSNPN, CDR2 SVGIG (reference sequence). The CDR3 has 15 amino acids. In DNA form, the CDR3 reads TGTGCCTGGAAGCATCGGGACAGGGGTAGTCAGCCCCAGCATTTT. This codes for CAWKHRDRGSQPQHF.

The V gene is TRBV6-5, the J gene TRBJ2-3, with D possibly matching TRBD1 (6 bases). This CDR3 is 15 amino acids long. V gave up 0 bases and J gave up 3 bases, with 10 bases separating them. Germline loops: CDR1 MNHEY, CDR2 SVGAGI. The CDR3 here is CASSYSRQGTDTQYF. The CDR3 coding sequence is TGTGCCAGCAGTTACTCCCGGCAGGGGACAGATACGCAGTATTTT.

This clone has just a few counts. This chain joins TRBV18 and TRBJ1-4, with a weak D call TRBD1 (5 bases). CDR1 KGHSH and CDR2 LQKENI come from the germline V gene. V lost 2 bases and J 6 bases, leaving 13 bases between the germline ends. This CDR3 is 15 amino acids long. CDR3 amino acids: CASSPNQGGDEKLFF. CDR3 nucleotide sequence: TGTGCCAGCTCACCAAATCAGGGAGGCGATGAAAAACTGTTTTTT. The variable domain in full, completed from reference TRBV18 and TRBJ1-4, reads NAGVMQNPRHLVRRRGQEARLRCSPMKGHSHVYWYRQLPEEGLKFMVYLQKENIIDESGMPKERFSAEFPKEGPSILRIQQVVRGDSAAYFCASSPNQGGDEKLFFGSGTQLSVL.

The rearrangement joins TRBV30 to TRBJ1-6; 7 bases match TRBD1. There are 14 residues in the CDR3. Germline V CDR1 and CDR2: GTSNPN, SVGIG (reference sequence). The V and J ends lost 0 bases and 12 bases, in that order; junction bases with no gene match: 8. Here the CDR3 DNA reads TGTGCCTGGAGTGTACGGGACAGACTTAGACCCCTCCACTTT. It is translated as CAWSVRDRLRPLHF. Together with reference TRBV30 and TRBJ1-6, the CDR3 gives the full variable domain: SQTIHQWPATLVQPVGSPLSLECTVEGTSNPNLYWYRQAAGRGLQLLFYSVGIGQISSEVPQNLSASRPQDRQFILSSKKLLLSDSGFYLCAWSVRDRLRPLHFGNGTRLTVT.

This rearrangement joins TRBV30 to TRBJ1-5; TRBD1 matches 7 bases. Germline assignment: CDR1 GTSNPN and CDR2 SVGIG (reference sequence). J lost 12 bases, V lost 4 bases, and 15 bases had no gene match. The CDR3 is made up of 14 amino acids. For the CDR3, the DNA is TGTGCCTGGACTTTGAAGGGGGCGCGGGGGGTCCAGCATTTT. Protein: CAWTLKGARGVQHF.

This clone was found once. Here the CDR3 reads CAWTGFSGNTIYF. CDR3 nucleotide sequence: TGTGCCTGGACGGGATTCTCTGGAAACACCATATATTTT. The chain couples TRBV30 to TRBJ1-3, with D unresolved. From germline, CDR1 is GTSNPN and CDR2 SVGIG (reference sequence). The CDR3 is 13 amino acids. Trimming took off 4 bases at V and 0 bases at J, with 7 bases between the two ends.

This clone was seen at least ten times. J is TRBJ1-2 and V is TRBV10-3, with TRBD1 matching 7 bases. Germline V gene sequence: CDR1 ENHRY, CDR2 SYGVKD. J was trimmed by 0 bases and V by 5 bases; bases with no gene match: 9. This CDR3 has 16 amino acids. The CDR3 nucleotides are TGTGCCATCAGTAACAGGGGCCGAAGGTCTAACTATGGCTACACCTTC. Its translation: CAISNRGRRSNYGYTF.

V is TRBV6-5 and J is TRBJ2-3; possible D gene TRBD1, 6 bases. The V and J ends lost 6 bases and 2 bases respectively, with 12 bases between them. CDR3 length: 14 residues. Germline CDR1 is MNHEY and CDR2 is SVGAGI. CDR3 DNA sequence: TGTGCCAGCAGCCGACAGGTATCCACAGATACGCAGTATTTT. Residues: CASSRQVSTDTQYF.

There are a few counts of this clone. J is TRBJ2-5 and V is TRBV4-3, with D tentatively TRBD1 (5 bases). V dropped 2 bases and J dropped 7 bases, with 5 bases sitting between them. Germline CDR1 is LGHNA and CDR2 is YSLEER. The CDR3 runs to 11 residues. CDR3 DNA: TGCGCCAGCAGCCAACAGGGGACCCAGTACTTC. Residues: CASSQQGTQYF.

The chain has TRBV27 and TRBJ2-7; 9 bases fit TRBD1. Trimming cost V 6 bases and J 1 base; bases outside gene matches: 16. The CDR3 spans 18 residues. Looked up from germline, CDR1 is MNHEY and CDR2 is SMNVEV (reference sequence). For the CDR3, the DNA is TGTGCCAGCAGACCTCTTGAGAGGACCGGGACAGGGTCCTACGAGCAGTACTTC. Translating it yields CASRPLERTGTGSYEQYF.

CDR3: CARHSGVVQPQHF. CDR3 DNA: TGTGCCAGACACTCCGGGGTAGTTCAGCCCCAGCATTTT. V gene TRBV27 combines with J gene TRBJ1-5; D remains unclear. Trimming cost V 9 bases and J 6 bases, with 15 bases left between them. The CDR3 is 13 amino acids. CDR1 and CDR2 from the germline V gene are MNHEY and SMNVEV (reference sequence).

CDR3 sequence reads: CASSKLVDRVAADYGYTF. The CDR3 DNA reads as TGTGCCAGCAGCAAACTTGTGGACAGGGTCGCAGCTGACTATGGCTACACCTTC. This chain connects TRBV7-2 to TRBJ1-2, with 8 bases matching TRBD1. The CDR3 is made up of 18 amino acids. The ends lost 5 bases at V and 3 bases at J; junction bases unmatched: 17. Germline CDR1 is SGHTA and CDR2 is FQGNSA.

This chain links TRBV5-1 with TRBJ2-5, with D maybe TRBD1 (6 bases). This CDR3 region has 15 residues. V lost 4 bases to trimming and J lost 1 base, with 14 bases between them. CDR1 SGHRS and CDR2 YFSETQ come from the germline V gene. The CDR3 coding sequence is TGCGCCAGCAGCCCCGTTGGACAGTTCCAAGAGACCCAGTACTTC. This sequence encodes CASSPVGQFQETQYF.